What follows are 20 T cell receptor beta chains derived from one specimen sequenced in a study of T and B cells in COVID-19 patients. Blood genomic DNA input for TRB amplification was about 220-500 ng. Multiplex PCR with BIOMED2 TRB-A/B primer pools amplified TRB rearrangements. Via MiXCR, TCRdb re-called the multiplex PCR reads, giving one row per CDR3 protein. The repertoire holds more than 15,000 distinct CDR3 sequences, with around a quarter as singletons. The sample comprised blood. The receptors derive from a human donor who had recovered from COVID-19.

The rearrangement links TRBV10-1 to TRBJ1-5; D unresolved. CDR1 and CDR2 from the germline V gene are WNHNN and SYGVQD (reference sequence). Trimming removed 2 bases from V and 0 bases from J, with 5 bases in between. CDR3 length: 14 amino acids. The CDR3 loop reads CASSENISNQPQHF. The CDR3 DNA reads as TGCGCCAGCAGTGAGAATATTAGCAATCAGCCCCAGCATTTT.

In its sample, this clonotype ranks as medium-sized. The chain joins TRBV12-3 or TRBV12-4 to TRBJ2-1, with 7 bases aligning to TRBD1. V lost 9 bases, J lost 7 bases, and 12 bases stayed unmatched. This CDR3 spans 14 amino acids. The CDR3 DNA follows: TGTGCCAGTGCCAGACAGGGACAGAGGAATGAGCAGTTCTTC. It translates to CASARQGQRNEQFF.

In this sample, this clonotype turned up once. The CDR3 is CASSLDWTANQPQHF. The CDR3, as DNA: TGTGCCAGCAGTTTAGACTGGACTGCCAATCAGCCCCAGCATTTT. The chain employs TRBV12-3 or TRBV12-4 and TRBJ1-5, with D hard to call. This CDR3 contains 15 residues. V was cut by 1 base and J by 3 bases, with 10 bases left in between.

Remarks on this clonotype: The junction departs from germline at one end; a sequencing error may be responsible. This chain links TRBV6-5 with TRBJ1-1; perhaps TRBD1 as D (6 bases). This CDR3 is built from 16 residues. Germline V gene lookup returns CDR1 MNHEY and CDR2 SVGAGI. DNA for the CDR3: TGTGCCAGCAGTGGCGTCGCAGGGGCGAGGAACACTGAAGCTGTCTTT. Protein product: CASSGVAGARNTEAVF.

By share of the sample, this clonotype is medium-sized. The chain joins TRBV5-5 to TRBJ2-3; D gene uncertain. The V end was cut by 0 bases, the J end by 4 bases, with 6 bases between. There are 13 residues in the CDR3. Germline V gene sequence: CDR1 SGHKS, CDR2 YYEKEE (reference sequence). Here the CDR3 reads CASSLAGSDTQYF. The CDR3 nucleotides are TGTGCCAGCAGCTTGGCCGGATCAGATACGCAGTATTTT.

This rearrangement joins TRBV21-1 to TRBJ2-1; the table's D call of TRBD2 was not tested on the DNA. TRBV21-1 represents a pseudogene. The CDR3 runs 15 residues. The CDR3 DNA reads TGTGCCAGCAGCAAAGGGACTAGCGGGAGCAATGAGCAGTTCTTC. It specifies CASSKGTSGSNEQFF.

This clonotype was counted a few times. V is TRBV12-3 or TRBV12-4 and J is TRBJ2-1; 7 bases map to TRBD2. With V trimmed by 6 bases and J by 0 bases, 11 bases remained unmatched. The CDR3 is 17 amino acids. This CDR3 is CASSPPGGSSSYNEQFF. The CDR3 coding sequence is TGTGCCAGCAGCCCTCCAGGCGGGAGCAGCTCCTACAATGAGCAGTTCTTC.

The genes are TRBV7-9 and TRBJ1-2, with no clear D. V was trimmed by 0 bases and J by 0 bases, leaving 5 bases between them. Germline V gene data show CDR1 as SEHNR and CDR2 as FQNEAQ (reference sequence). The CDR3 has 14 amino acids. DNA of the CDR3: TGTGCCAGCAGCTTAGCCCACGCTAACTATGGCTACACCTTC. It yields the protein CASSLAHANYGYTF.

This clonotype was seen ten or more times. This sequence joins TRBV18 and TRBJ1-1, with no clear D. The CDR3 consists of 14 residues. Trimming shortened V by 1 base and J by 2 bases, and 8 bases separated the two germline ends. Germline CDR1 is KGHSH and CDR2 is LQKENI. The CDR3 coding sequence is TGTGCCAGCTCACCACTGCCCGATAACACTGAAGCTTTCTTT. It codes for CASSPLPDNTEAFF.

J is TRBJ2-7 and V is TRBV6-6; D remains unclear. Germline CDR1 MNHNY, CDR2 SVGAGI (reference sequence). Between the trimmed V and J ends, which lost 5 bases and 2 bases, there was a span of 16 bases. The length of the CDR3 is 15 residues. The CDR3 DNA reads as TGTGCCAGCAGTCCCCGCGCGGATGAGACCTACGAGCAGTACTTC. Protein sequence: CASSPRADETYEQYF.

This sequence joins TRBV5-1 and TRBJ1-4, with D tentatively TRBD1 (6 bases). Trimming stripped 4 bases from V and 7 bases from J, with 17 bases between. Germline lookup yields CDR1 SGHRS and CDR2 YFSETQ. The CDR3 loop spans 15 amino acids. DNA of the CDR3: TGCGCCAGCAGCCTCTCGGGGGCCAGCCCTGAAAAACTGTTTTTT. As protein: CASSLSGASPEKLFF.

The chain employs TRBV6-5 and TRBJ2-1, with D possibly TRBD2 on 5 matching bases. The V gene's germline CDR1 is MNHEY and CDR2 SVGAGI. V was shortened by 5 bases and J by 5 bases, with 16 bases between the two germline ends. The CDR3 has 15 residues. The DNA of the CDR3 is TGTGCCAGCAGTGACGAATCGAGGGCGAACAATGAGCAGTTCTTC. This encodes CASSDESRANNEQFF.

V and J are TRBV4-3 and TRBJ2-4; 8 positions agree with TRBD1. The CDR3 sequence is 18 residues long. Germline assignment: CDR1 LGHNA and CDR2 YSLEER. J was trimmed by 0 bases and V by 4 bases; bases with no gene match: 11. The CDR3: CASSLFPPGGAAKNIQYF. As DNA, the CDR3 is TGCGCCAGCAGCCTCTTCCCTCCAGGGGGCGCAGCCAAAAACATTCAGTACTTC.

This clonotype showed up many times. The chain has TRBV12-3 or TRBV12-4 and TRBJ2-1; the match to TRBD1 covers 7 bases. The CDR3 spans 13 residues. After removal of 0 bases from V and 9 bases from J, the junction contained 2 bases not matched to a gene. The CDR3 spells CASSLARQGEQFF. Written as DNA, the CDR3 is TGTGCCAGCAGTTTAGCGCGACAGGGTGAGCAGTTCTTC.

This clonotype turned up a few times. The chain carries TRBV19 and TRBJ1-5, with a weak D call TRBD1 (6 bases). The CDR3 is 14 residues long. Trimming removed 6 bases at V and 2 bases at J, with 11 bases between. Germline lookup yields CDR1 LNHDA and CDR2 SQIVND (reference sequence). The CDR3 region has the DNA TGTGCCAGTAGACCTAACAGGGGCAATCAGCCCCAGCATTTT. Translated, it gives CASRPNRGNQPQHF.

This clonotype has at least ten counts. This chain connects TRBV19 to TRBJ1-5, with a possible D match to TRBD1 (5 bases). Per germline, CDR1 LNHDA and CDR2 SQIVND (reference sequence). The CDR3 totals 13 residues. Trimming cost V 5 bases and J 5 bases, with 10 bases left between them. CDR3 residues: CASSVKGDQPQHF. The CDR3 DNA reads as TGTGCCAGTAGTGTCAAAGGGGATCAGCCCCAGCATTTT. The entire variable domain, with the rest obtained from reference TRBV19 and TRBJ1-5, is as follows: DGGITQSPKYLFRKEGQNVTLSCEQNLNHDAMYWYRQDPGQGLRLIYYSQIVNDFQKGDIAEGYSVSREKKESFPLTVTSAQKNPTAFYLCASSVKGDQPQHFGDGTRLSIL.

Of note for this clonotype: It may be a read error: a sequence one base away is much more abundant. V gene TRBV29-1 combines with J gene TRBJ2-5; D might be TRBD2 (7 bases). The CDR3 consists of 14 residues. CDR1 is SQVTM and CDR2 is ANQGSEA in the germline V gene. Here the CDR3 reads CSVKERGARETQYF. CDR3 nucleotides: TGCAGCGTTAAAGAACGGGGGGCGCGAGAGACCCAGTACTTC.

The DNA of the CDR3 is TGTGCCAGCAGTCAGACCCAGTACTTC. This codes for CASSQTQYF. The chain couples TRBV7-9 to TRBJ2-5; D is unresolved. The germline V and J ends were trimmed by 6 bases and 6 bases, with 2 bases remaining between them. Germline CDR1 reads SEHNR; CDR2 reads FQNEAQ (reference sequence). This CDR3 region has 9 residues.

This clonotype has only a few counts. The CDR3 DNA follows: TGTGCCAGCAGCCTTCCGGGACAGCAAGCTTTCTTT. As protein: CASSLPGQQAFF. This sequence joins TRBV5-4 and TRBJ1-1; 7 bases agree with TRBD1. This CDR3 contains 12 residues. The germline gives CDR1 SGHNT, CDR2 YYREEE (reference sequence). Losses at the gene ends were 4 bases for V and 9 bases for J; bases not matched to a gene: 6.

This clonotype was recorded at least ten times. The rearrangement links TRBV6-5 to TRBJ2-2; no clear D gene. Trimming pared 3 bases from V and 4 bases from J, leaving 3 bases between. Germline V CDR1 and CDR2: MNHEY, SVGAGI. The CDR3 is made up of 12 amino acids. Here the CDR3 reads CASSYPTGELFF. CDR3 DNA: TGTGCCAGCAGTTATCCCACCGGGGAGCTGTTTTTT.